This T cell receptor beta chain was captured in a study of T cells in Graves' hyperthyroidism and ophthalmopathy. General study points: Model output signaled ophthalmopathy a median 6.5 months ahead of onset.

The CDR3 extends over 14 amino acids. Germline CDR1 SGHAT, CDR2 FQNNGV. Trimming left V 2 bases short and J 7 bases short, with 9 bases between. TCR beta CDR3 regions were amplified from RNA transcripts. TCR CDR3 regions were first amplified by RT-PCR with HTBI primers. TCRdb processed the multiplex PCR reads anew with MiXCR; each CDR3 protein has one entry. The sample records roughly 710,000 distinct CDR3 sequences, about a third being singletons. A note on this clonotype: What it binds is not known.

Sequencing was performed on blood. The TCR comes from a woman aged 40 to 50 with Graves' hyperthyroidism. The chain combines TRBV11-2 with TRBJ1-6; D gene ambiguous. The CDR3 DNA reads TGTGCCAGCAGCTTAACCGTCGAAAATTCACCCCTCCACTTT. Its protein is CASSLTVENSPLHF.